This T cell receptor beta chain was identified during a study of blood T cell repertoires in COVID-19. Overall study: There were acute and convalescent COVID-19 samples, and they came from the United States, Italy and Spain. T cells, B-cell-depleted T cells, or PBMCs provided the cDNA or gDNA that served as material.

The authors' processing: Using reference gene primer amplification, nucleated cell counts were estimated. Sequenced by immunoSEQ multiplex PCR; TCRdb stores in-frame clones only, minus some. V and J calls and clone size are those listed in that table; D and trimming were worked out from the DNA. The sample has under 150,000 clones; roughly 90% are singletons. Trimming took 5 bases from V and 4 from J; bases not matched to a gene: 4. Germline CDR1 is LGHNA and CDR2 is YNFKEQ. This CDR3 comprises 15 residues. This receptor was taken from a human donor in a cohort sampled during active COVID-19. Material: peripheral blood. The rearrangement uses TRBV4-2 and TRBJ2-1, with 11 bases fitting TRBD2. For the CDR3, the DNA is TGTGCCAGCAGCTTTCTAGCGGGAGGTTACAATGAGCAGTTCTTC. It encodes CASSFLAGGYNEQFF.